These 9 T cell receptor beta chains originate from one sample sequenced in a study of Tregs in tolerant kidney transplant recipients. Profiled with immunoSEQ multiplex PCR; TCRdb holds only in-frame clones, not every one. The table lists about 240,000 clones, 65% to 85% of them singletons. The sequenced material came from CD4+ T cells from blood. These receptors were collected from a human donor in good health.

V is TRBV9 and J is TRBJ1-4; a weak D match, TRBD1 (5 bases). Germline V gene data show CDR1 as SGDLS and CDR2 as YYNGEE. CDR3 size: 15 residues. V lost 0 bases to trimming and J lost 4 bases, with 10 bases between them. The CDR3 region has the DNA TGTGCCAGCAGCGTAGGAGGGGTAGATAATGAAAAACTGTTTTTT. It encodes CASSVGGVDNEKLFF.

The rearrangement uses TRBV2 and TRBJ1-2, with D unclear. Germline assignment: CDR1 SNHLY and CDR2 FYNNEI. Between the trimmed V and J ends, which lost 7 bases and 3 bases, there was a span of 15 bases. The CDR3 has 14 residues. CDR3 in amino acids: CASTPGKGYYGYTF. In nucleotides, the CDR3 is TGTGCCAGCACCCCGGGGAAGGGTTACTATGGCTACACCTTC.

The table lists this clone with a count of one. The CDR3 spells CASSHLGETQYF. As DNA, the CDR3 is TGTGCCAGCAGCCATTTAGGAGAGACCCAGTACTTC. V and J are TRBV14 and TRBJ2-5; unclear D gene. This CDR3 is built from 12 residues. The germline V gene has CDR1 SGHDN and CDR2 FVKESK. V was clipped by 3 bases and J by 4 bases, with 6 bases between them.

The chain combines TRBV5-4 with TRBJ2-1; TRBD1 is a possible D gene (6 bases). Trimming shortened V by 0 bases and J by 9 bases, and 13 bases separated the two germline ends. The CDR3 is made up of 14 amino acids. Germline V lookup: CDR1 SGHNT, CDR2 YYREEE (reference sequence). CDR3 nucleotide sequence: TGTGCCAGCAGCTTGGAGTACAGGGCAGGTGAGCAGTTCTTC. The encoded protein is CASSLEYRAGEQFF.

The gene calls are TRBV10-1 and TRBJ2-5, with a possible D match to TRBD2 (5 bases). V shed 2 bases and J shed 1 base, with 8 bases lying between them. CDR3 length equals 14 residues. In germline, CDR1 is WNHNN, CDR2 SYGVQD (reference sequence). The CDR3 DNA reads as TGCGCCAGCAGTGAGGGCGGGCCCCAAGAGACCCAGTACTTC. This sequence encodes CASSEGGPQETQYF.

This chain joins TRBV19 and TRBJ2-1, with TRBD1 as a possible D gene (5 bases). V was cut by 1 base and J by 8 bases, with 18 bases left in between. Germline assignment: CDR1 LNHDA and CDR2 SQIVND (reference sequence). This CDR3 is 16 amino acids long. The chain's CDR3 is CASSIGGQIRNHEQFF. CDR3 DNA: TGTGCCAGTAGTATAGGGGGCCAAATACGGAACCATGAGCAGTTCTTC.

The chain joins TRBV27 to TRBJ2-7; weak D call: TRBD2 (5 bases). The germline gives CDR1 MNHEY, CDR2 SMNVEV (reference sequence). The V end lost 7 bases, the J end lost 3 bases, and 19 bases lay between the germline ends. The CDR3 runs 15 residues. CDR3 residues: CASTSGRGEVYEQYF. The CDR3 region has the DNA TGTGCCAGCACCTCAGGTCGGGGAGAAGTCTACGAGCAGTACTTC.

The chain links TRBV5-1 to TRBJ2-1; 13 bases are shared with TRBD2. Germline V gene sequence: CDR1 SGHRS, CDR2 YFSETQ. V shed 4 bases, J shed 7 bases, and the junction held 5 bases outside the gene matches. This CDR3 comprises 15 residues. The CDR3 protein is CASSIGTSGTNEQFF. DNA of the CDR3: TGCGCCAGCAGCATCGGGACTAGCGGGACTAATGAGCAGTTCTTC.

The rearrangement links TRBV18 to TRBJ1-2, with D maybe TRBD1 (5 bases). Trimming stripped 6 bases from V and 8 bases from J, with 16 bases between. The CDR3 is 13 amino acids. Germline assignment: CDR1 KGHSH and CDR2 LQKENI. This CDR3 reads CASSPEGDGGYTF. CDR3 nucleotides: TGTGCCAGCTCCCCAGAAGGGGATGGGGGCTACACCTTC.